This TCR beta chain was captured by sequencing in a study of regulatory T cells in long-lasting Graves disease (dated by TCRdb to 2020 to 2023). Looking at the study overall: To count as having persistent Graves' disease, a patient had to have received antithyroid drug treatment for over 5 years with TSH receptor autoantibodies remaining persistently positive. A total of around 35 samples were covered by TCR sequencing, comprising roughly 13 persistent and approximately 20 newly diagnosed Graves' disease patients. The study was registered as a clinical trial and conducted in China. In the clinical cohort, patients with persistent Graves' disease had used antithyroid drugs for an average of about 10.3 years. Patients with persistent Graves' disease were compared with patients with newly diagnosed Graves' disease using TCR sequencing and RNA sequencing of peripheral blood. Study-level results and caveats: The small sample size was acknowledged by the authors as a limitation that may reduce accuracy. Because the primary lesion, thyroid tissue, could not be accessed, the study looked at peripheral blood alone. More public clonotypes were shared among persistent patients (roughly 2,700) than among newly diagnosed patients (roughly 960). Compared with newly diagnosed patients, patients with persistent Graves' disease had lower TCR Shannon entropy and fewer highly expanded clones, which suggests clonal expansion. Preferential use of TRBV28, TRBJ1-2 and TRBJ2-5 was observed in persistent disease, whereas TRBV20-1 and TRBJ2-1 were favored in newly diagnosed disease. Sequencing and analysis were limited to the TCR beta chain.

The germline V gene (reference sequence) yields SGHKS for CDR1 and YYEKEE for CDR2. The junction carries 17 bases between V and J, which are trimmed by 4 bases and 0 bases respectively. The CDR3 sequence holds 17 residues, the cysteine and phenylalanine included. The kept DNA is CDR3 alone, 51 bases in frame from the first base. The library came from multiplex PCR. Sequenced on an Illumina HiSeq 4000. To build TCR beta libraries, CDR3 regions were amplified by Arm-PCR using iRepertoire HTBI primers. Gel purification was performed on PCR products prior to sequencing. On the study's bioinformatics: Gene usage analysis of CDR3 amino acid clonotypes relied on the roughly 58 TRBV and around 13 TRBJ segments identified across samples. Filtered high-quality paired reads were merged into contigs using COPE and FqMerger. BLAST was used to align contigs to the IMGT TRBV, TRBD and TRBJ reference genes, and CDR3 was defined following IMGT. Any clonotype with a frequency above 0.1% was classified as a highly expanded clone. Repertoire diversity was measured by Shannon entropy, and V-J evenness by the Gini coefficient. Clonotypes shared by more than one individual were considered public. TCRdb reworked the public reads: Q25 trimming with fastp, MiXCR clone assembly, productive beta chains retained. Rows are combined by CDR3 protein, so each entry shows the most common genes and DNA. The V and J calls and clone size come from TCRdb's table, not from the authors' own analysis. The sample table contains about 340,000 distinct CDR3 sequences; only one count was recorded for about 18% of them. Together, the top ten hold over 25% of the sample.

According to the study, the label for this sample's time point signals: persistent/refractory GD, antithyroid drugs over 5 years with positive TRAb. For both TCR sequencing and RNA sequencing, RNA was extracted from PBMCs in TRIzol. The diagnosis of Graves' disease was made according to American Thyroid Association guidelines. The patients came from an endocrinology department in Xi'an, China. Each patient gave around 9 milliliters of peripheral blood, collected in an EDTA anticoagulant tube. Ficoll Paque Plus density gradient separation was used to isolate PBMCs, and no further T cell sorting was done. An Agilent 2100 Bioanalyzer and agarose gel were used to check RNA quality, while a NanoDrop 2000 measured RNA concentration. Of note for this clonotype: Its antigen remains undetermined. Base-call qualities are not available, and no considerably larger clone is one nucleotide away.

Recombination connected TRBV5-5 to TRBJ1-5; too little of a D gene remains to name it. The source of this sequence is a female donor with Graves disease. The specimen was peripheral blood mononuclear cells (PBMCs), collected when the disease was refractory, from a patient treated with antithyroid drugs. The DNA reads TGTGCCAGCAGCCACACCTGGTACGGCTATAGCAATCAGCCCCAGCATTTT. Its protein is CASSHTWYGYSNQPQHF.